A single sample gave rise to the 23 T cell receptor beta chains below, sequenced in a study of chemoradiotherapy in HPV16-positive cancers. Here immunoSEQ multiplex PCR was the method, and the copy in TCRdb shows in-frame clones only, minus some. The sample includes 14,000 or so clones, 69% of them seen just once. Collection took place from a patient who underwent chemoradiotherapy. All receptors derive from a human donor with HPV-associated anogenital cancer.

In DNA form, the CDR3 reads TGTGCCAGCAGCAAAGACGGACGGGTGGATGGAAACACCATATATTTT. Residues: CASSKDGRVDGNTIYF. The V call is TRBV21-1, the J call TRBJ1-3. TRBV21-1 is given as a pseudogene. This CDR3 has 16 amino acids.

V usage is TRBV2 and J usage is TRBJ2-3; TRBD2 agrees at 9 bases. Trimming removed 4 bases from V and 6 bases from J; junction bases left unmatched: 8. CDR1 SNHLY and CDR2 FYNNEI come from the germline V gene. The CDR3 has 15 residues. The CDR3 DNA sequence: TGTGCCAGCAGTGCTAGGCGGGGGGGCCTGGATACGCAGTATTTT. This translates into CASSARRGGLDTQYF.

CDR3 region: CASRPNPGTGREKLFF. CDR3 coding DNA: TGTGCCAGCAGACCTAACCCCGGGACAGGGCGTGAAAAACTGTTTTTT. The V call is TRBV6-6, the J call TRBJ1-4; the match to TRBD1 covers 9 bases. CDR3 length equals 16 residues. J lost 7 bases, V lost 6 bases, and 12 bases had no gene match. Germline V gene data show CDR1 as MNHNY and CDR2 as SVGAGI (reference sequence).

The chain combines TRBV19 with TRBJ2-7; TRBD1 aligns across 8 bases. The CDR3 is made up of 14 amino acids. The J segment lost 0 bases and the V segment lost 5 bases, leaving 3 bases of the junction unmatched. CDR1 and CDR2 from the germline V gene are LNHDA and SQIVND (reference sequence). The DNA of the CDR3 is TGTGCCAGTAGTCCCGGGACAGGCTCCTACGAGCAGTACTTC. Its protein product is CASSPGTGSYEQYF.

This clone was picked up one time. The chain couples TRBV7-8 to TRBJ1-6; D not resolved. The germline gives CDR1 SGHVS, CDR2 FQNEAQ. Between the trimmed V and J ends, which lost 9 bases and 2 bases, there was a span of 11 bases. The CDR3 spans 14 residues. The CDR3 here is CASSRETYNSPLHF. The DNA for the CDR3 is TGTGCCAGTAGCCGAGAGACCTATAATTCACCCCTCCACTTT.

This chain joins TRBV11-2 and TRBJ1-1; no reliable D call. CDR1 is SGHAT and CDR2 is FQNNGV in the germline V gene. The CDR3 sequence is 11 residues long. V shed 4 bases and J shed 3 bases, with 3 bases lying between them. CDR3 nucleotides: TGTGCCAGCAGCTCTTACACTGAAGCTTTCTTT. This gives the protein CASSSYTEAFF.

V and J are TRBV5-5 and TRBJ1-2; D is unclear. The CDR3 has 14 residues. Germline-derived CDR1 and CDR2 are SGHKS and YYEKEE (reference sequence). Trimming shortened V by 5 bases and J by 0 bases, and 11 bases separated the two germline ends. Here the CDR3 DNA reads TGTGCCAGCAGTCGGCTTCAAGCTAACTATGGCTACACCTTC. Translation gives CASSRLQANYGYTF.

The J gene is TRBJ2-5, the V gene TRBV5-1; D remains unclear. The CDR3 runs to 14 residues. Germline V gives CDR1 SGHRS, CDR2 YFSETQ. The V gene lost 0 bases and the J gene lost 4 bases, with 10 bases spanning the gap. In DNA, the CDR3 is TGCGCCAGCAGCTTGGACCCAGGCCGAGAGACCCAGTACTTC. This translates into CASSLDPGRETQYF.

V and J are TRBV7-2 and TRBJ1-3; 9 bases match TRBD1. The CDR3 totals 15 residues. Germline V gives CDR1 SGHTA, CDR2 FQGNSA. Trimming at V came to 5 bases and at J to 2 bases, leaving 4 bases not matched to a gene. This chain's CDR3 is CASSPQGAPGNTIYF. The CDR3 region has the DNA TGTGCCAGCAGCCCACAGGGGGCGCCTGGAAACACCATATATTTT.

The chain links TRBV5-4 to TRBJ2-7, with D possibly TRBD1 on 6 matching bases. Trimming cost V 4 bases and J 0 bases, with 14 bases left between them. The CDR3 contains 15 residues. Germline-derived CDR1 and CDR2 are SGHNT and YYREEE (reference sequence). The CDR3 is CASSPGRGSSYEQYF. The DNA for the CDR3 is TGTGCCAGCAGCCCAGGTAGGGGGAGCTCCTACGAGCAGTACTTC.

The chain employs TRBV4-2 and TRBJ1-3; D ambiguous. V shed 4 bases and J shed 2 bases, with 15 bases lying between them. Germline assignment: CDR1 LGHNA and CDR2 YNFKEQ. The length of the CDR3 is 16 residues. The CDR3 DNA sequence: TGTGCCAGCAGCCCAACCGGGAATTCTGCTGGAAACACCATATATTTT. The encoded protein is CASSPTGNSAGNTIYF.

The rearrangement links TRBV10-3 to TRBJ1-2; the D gene is possibly TRBD1 (5 bases). V dropped 7 bases and J dropped 4 bases, with 19 bases sitting between them. Germline V gene sequence: CDR1 ENHRY, CDR2 SYGVKD. The CDR3 has 15 amino acids. The CDR3 here is CAIKPDAGQGYGYTF. The CDR3 DNA follows: TGTGCCATCAAACCAGACGCCGGGCAGGGCTATGGCTACACCTTC.

This clone has more than one count but fewer than ten. The rearrangement uses TRBV6-6 and TRBJ1-5; D not certain. The CDR3 loop spans 14 amino acids. CDR1 and CDR2 (germline): MNHNY, SVGAGI (reference sequence). V dropped 7 bases and J dropped 3 bases, with 13 bases sitting between them. The CDR3, as DNA: TGTGCCAGCAAAAATAAGGGTCCCAATCAGCCCCAGCATTTT. This translates into CASKNKGPNQPQHF.

The gene calls are TRBV5-6 and TRBJ1-2; 8 bases agree with TRBD1. The CDR3 is 14 amino acids. Germline trimming cut 3 bases from V and 8 bases from J; bases unmatched to any gene: 9. Per germline, CDR1 SGHDT and CDR2 YYEEEE. CDR3 residues: CASSYPGTGIGYTF. For the CDR3, the DNA is TGTGCCAGCAGCTATCCCGGGACAGGCATAGGCTACACCTTC.

The chain uses TRBV5-6 and TRBJ1-2, with D possibly TRBD1 on 5 matching bases. CDR3 length: 12 residues. Trimming removed 2 bases at V and 8 bases at J, with 10 bases between. Per germline, CDR1 SGHDT and CDR2 YYEEEE. The CDR3 spells CASSFGGGGYTF. In DNA, the CDR3 is TGTGCCAGCAGCTTCGGGGGTGGGGGCTACACCTTC.

This chain connects TRBV4-1 to TRBJ1-4; possible D gene TRBD1, 5 bases. The CDR3 contains 15 residues. V was trimmed by 2 bases and J by 3 bases, leaving 10 bases between them. CDR1 and CDR2 (germline): MGHRA, YSYEKL. CDR3 coding DNA: TGCGCCAGCAGCCAAAAAAGGGACGCTAATGAAAAACTGTTTTTT. Protein: CASSQKRDANEKLFF.

The rearrangement uses TRBV5-4 and TRBJ2-5, with 7 bases fitting TRBD2. The germline V gene encodes CDR1 SGHNT and CDR2 YYREEE (reference sequence). The V gene end was trimmed by 2 bases and the J gene end by 2 bases; junction bases not matched to a gene: 6. The CDR3 runs to 15 residues. For the CDR3, the DNA is TGTGCCAGCAGCTTCGGGGGGTTGACACAAGAGACCCAGTACTTC. This gives the protein CASSFGGLTQETQYF.

This clone was observed a single time. J is TRBJ2-6 and V is TRBV6-5; 7 nucleotides align to TRBD1. The CDR3 loop spans 14 amino acids. From germline, CDR1 is MNHEY and CDR2 SVGAGI. J gave up 3 bases and V 6 bases, and 2 bases lay outside the gene matches. Written as DNA, the CDR3 is TGTGCCAGCAGAGACAGGGTTGGGGCCAACGTCCTGACTTTC. It is translated as CASRDRVGANVLTF.

The V and J genes are TRBV5-5 and TRBJ2-1, with 10 nucleotides matching TRBD2. V was clipped by 2 bases and J by 13 bases; unmatched bases: 6. In germline, CDR1 is SGHKS, CDR2 YYEKEE (reference sequence). The CDR3 runs to 13 residues. The CDR3 DNA follows: TGTGCCAGCAGCTTTCCCGGGACTAGCGCCCAGTTCTTC. This codes for CASSFPGTSAQFF.

In its sample, this clone was seen once. Other DNA sequences in this sample translate to the same CDR3. J is TRBJ2-1 and V is TRBV30, with D uncertain. The germline CDR1 and CDR2 sequences are GTSNPN and SVGIG (reference sequence). The germline V and J ends were trimmed by 3 bases and 16 bases, with 16 bases remaining between them. The CDR3 length is 11 residues. The DNA for the CDR3 is TGTGCCTGGAGAGTGGGTACAAGGTTCTTCTTC. Protein product: CAWRVGTRFFF.

This sequence joins TRBV19 and TRBJ2-5; D might be TRBD1 or TRBD2, each matching 5 bases. The CDR3 contains 14 residues. V was trimmed by 1 base and J by 4 bases, leaving 10 bases between them. Germline V CDR1 and CDR2: LNHDA, SQIVND (reference sequence). The CDR3 region is CASSIGGFRETQYF. CDR3 nucleotide sequence: TGTGCCAGTAGTATAGGGGGGTTCCGAGAGACCCAGTACTTC. Complete variable domain (other parts from reference TRBV19 and TRBJ2-5): DGGITQSPKYLFRKEGQNVTLSCEQNLNHDAMYWYRQDPGQGLRLIYYSQIVNDFQKGDIAEGYSVSREKKESFPLTVTSAQKNPTAFYLCASSIGGFRETQYFGPGTRLLVL.

The chain combines TRBV7-6 with TRBJ1-3; no definite D call. The CDR3 sequence is 14 residues long. V shed 2 bases and J shed 0 bases, with 5 bases lying between them. Germline lookup yields CDR1 SGHVS and CDR2 FNYEAQ. The chain's CDR3 is CASSLSPSGNTIYF. CDR3 nucleotide sequence: TGTGCCAGCAGCTTATCTCCCTCTGGAAACACCATATATTTT.

V is TRBV27 and J is TRBJ1-6; TRBD1 matches at 7 bases. The V segment lost 5 bases and the J segment 3 bases; nucleotides outside the gene matches: 4. Per the germline V gene, CDR1 is MNHEY and CDR2 is SMNVEV (reference sequence). The length of the CDR3 is 15 residues. The DNA of the CDR3 is TGTGCCAGCAGTAGAGGGACAGTCTATAATTCACCCCTCCACTTT. Translation: CASSRGTVYNSPLHF.